Described below is a single TCR beta chain sequence and its context. In its sample, this clone was seen a few times. The clone's antigen remains unknown. One base away there is no much larger clone; base qualities are not given. Looking up the germline V gene yields CDR1 SGHVS and CDR2 FNYEAQ. Trimming costs V 1 base and J 2 bases, and their ends lie 21 bases apart. The CDR3, from cysteine to phenylalanine, totals 18 residues. Only CDR3 DNA is held: 54 bases, read in frame from base 1. These data come from a study of identifying expanded T cells in peripheral blood (dated by TCRdb to between 2018 and 2021). Describing the broader study: Technical replicates were generated by sequencing separate aliquots of the same genomic DNA pool, with four replicates compared pairwise.

During the collection period, no infections or other immune events were recorded for the healthy donors. Healthy-donor blood repertoires served as a training cohort to calibrate time-dependent variance in a beta-binomial model of T-cell clone differential abundance. The training cohort included 10 healthy donors, of whom 3 were female and 7 were male. On average the donors were around 44 years old, and their ages spanned roughly 29 to 70 years. Whole blood from each healthy donor was obtained from a commercial supplier and was collected at three time points about two weeks apart. Genomic DNA was extracted from unsorted whole blood for immunosequencing. The research as a whole found: About 1.2 differentially abundant clones were flagged by the binomial model between technical replicates, whereas about 15 and 18 were flagged over about two weeks and four weeks, respectively. Across all healthy donors, variance in clone template counts between approximately 2-week samples was found to increase significantly with total template count. It was expected by the authors that biological variance in healthy repertoires might increase further over much longer intervals, such as months to years. Across all healthy-donor time intervals, the beta-binomial model significantly cut both the number of clones called differentially abundant and the false-positive rate.

The immunoSEQ Assay, which uses bias-controlled multiplex PCR amplification of genomic DNA, was used to profile TCRbeta CDR3 regions. The authors' pipeline ran thus. To quantify the absolute abundance of each unique TCRbeta CDR3 region, the sequences were collapsed and filtered. Differential abundance was assessed using a binomial (Fisher-equivalent) model and a beta-binomial model in which time-dependent variance fitted from healthy donors was added. Clones with fewer than 5 combined templates were excluded, and clones with Benjamini-Hochberg FDR below 0.01 were called differentially abundant. In the beta-binomial model, variance was expressed as a function of the total template count across the two samples, in the form v = (b*log(k)+a)^2. TCRdb holds this immuneACCESS table with in-frame rearrangements only. Some clones are missing; in checked studies, unresolved V genes explain under half, and the rest has no known cause. D and trimming were read from the DNA, whereas the V and J calls and clone size are those reported in that table. The table for this sample lists approximately 63,000 clones; approximately 89% of them were counted only once. The ten most abundant clones make up just over 4.5% of the sample.

This TCR was sampled from a person between 18 and 75 years old in good health. The chain is assembled from TRBV7-6 and TRBJ2-7, and TRBD1 may be the D gene, going by 6 matching bases. The sequencing sample was made of blood. The encoded CDR3 is CASSLVSPQGEIPYEQYF. The DNA sequence is given as TGTGCCAGCAGCTTAGTTTCCCCACAGGGCGAAATTCCCTACGAGCAGTACTTC.